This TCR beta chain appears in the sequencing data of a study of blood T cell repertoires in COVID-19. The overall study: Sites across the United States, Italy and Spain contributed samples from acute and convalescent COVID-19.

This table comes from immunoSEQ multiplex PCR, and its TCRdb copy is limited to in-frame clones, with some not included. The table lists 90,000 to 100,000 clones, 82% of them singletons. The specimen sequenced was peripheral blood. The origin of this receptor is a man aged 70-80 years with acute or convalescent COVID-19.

The CDR3 here is CASSFTGMPQHF. In DNA, the CDR3 is TGTGCCAGCAGTTTCACAGGAATGCCCCAGCATTTT. V usage is TRBV6-6 and J usage is TRBJ1-5, with D maybe TRBD1 (5 bases). CDR1 MNHNY and CDR2 SVGAGI come from the germline V gene (reference sequence). CDR3 size: 12 residues. The germline V and J ends were trimmed by 4 bases and 9 bases, with 10 bases remaining between them.